This T cell receptor beta chain came from a study of cytomegalovirus exposure and HLA in healthy donors. About the research overall: Prior work identified 120 million or so unique TCR beta sequences in 190 million or so T cells.

Between the trimmed V and J ends, which lost 3 bases and 3 bases, there was a span of 9 bases. The V gene's germline CDR1 is WSHSY and CDR2 SAAADI. The CDR3 loop spans 15 amino acids. 13 Jbeta primers and 60 Vbeta primers were used for the PCR. The data were produced by immunoSEQ multiplex PCR, yet TCRdb's version contains in-frame clones alone and is incomplete. The sample gives tens of thousands of clones, roughly 70% of which show up once; 4.5% to 5.5% is in the top ten. The sequence was obtained from a middle-aged man in good health and CMV-seronegative. Sequences were obtained from PBMCs. The chain employs TRBV10-2 and TRBJ1-6; D not certain. CDR3 DNA sequence: TGCGCCAGCAGTGAAATGCAGGTCTATAATTCACCCCTCCACTTT. Amino acids: CASSEMQVYNSPLHF.